These 31 T cell receptor beta chains came from one sample sequenced in a study of blood T cell repertoires in COVID-19. Using immunoSEQ multiplex PCR, the repertoire was profiled, and TCRdb retains in-frame clones only, with some absent. The profile shows 77,000 or so clones, approximately 83% of them singletons. The sample was peripheral blood. All receptors come from a man in his thirties or forties with COVID-19, enrolled during active disease.

The rearrangement joins TRBV30 to TRBJ1-1, with 7 bases that match TRBD1. CDR1 and CDR2 from the germline V gene are GTSNPN and SVGIG (reference sequence). This CDR3 has 14 amino acids. The V segment lost 3 bases and the J segment 0 bases; nucleotides outside the gene matches: 4. Written as DNA, the CDR3 is TGTGCCTGGAGGCGGGACAGCATGAACACTGAAGCTTTCTTT. This translates into CAWRRDSMNTEAFF. Together with reference TRBV30 and TRBJ1-1, the CDR3 gives the full variable domain: SQTIHQWPATLVQPVGSPLSLECTVEGTSNPNLYWYRQAAGRGLQLLFYSVGIGQISSEVPQNLSASRPQDRQFILSSKKLLLSDSGFYLCAWRRDSMNTEAFFGQGTRLTVV.

This clone was detected only a few times. The chain joins TRBV2 to TRBJ1-5; 8 bases agree with TRBD1. Losses at the gene ends were 4 bases for V and 7 bases for J; bases not matched to a gene: 6. CDR1 SNHLY and CDR2 FYNNEI come from the germline V gene. This CDR3 has 14 amino acids. The CDR3 sequence: CASSGTDRAQPQHF. The CDR3 DNA sequence: TGTGCCAGCAGTGGAACGGACAGGGCGCAGCCCCAGCATTTT.

The chain links TRBV7-3 to TRBJ1-6; 7 nucleotides agree with TRBD1. The CDR3 consists of 14 residues. Trimming removed 1 base from V and 11 bases from J; junction bases left unmatched: 5. Germline V lookup: CDR1 SGHTA, CDR2 FQGTGA. The CDR3: CASSLKGAGAPLHF. CDR3 coding DNA: TGTGCCAGCAGCTTAAAGGGGGCTGGGGCACCCCTCCACTTT.

The rearrangement joins TRBV19 to TRBJ1-6; D might be TRBD1 (6 bases). The V end lost 1 base, the J end lost 7 bases, and 17 bases lay between the germline ends. Germline-derived CDR1 and CDR2 are LNHDA and SQIVND (reference sequence). The length of the CDR3 is 17 residues. CDR3 sequence (DNA): TGTGCCAGTAGTATAGTCGGCGGGGGCACGGGCAATTCACCCCTCCACTTT. Its translation: CASSIVGGGTGNSPLHF.

This chain links TRBV4-1 with TRBJ1-5; perhaps TRBD1 as D (6 bases). The CDR3 is 13 amino acids. Trimming took 0 bases from V and 7 from J, leaving 7 bases between them. The germline gives CDR1 MGHRA, CDR2 YSYEKL. The CDR3 region is CASSQEGGQPQHF. The CDR3 bases are TGCGCCAGCAGCCAAGAAGGGGGACAGCCCCAGCATTTT.

Regarding this clone: Distinct nucleotide sequences in the sample also encode this CDR3. The chain links TRBV28 to TRBJ2-1; D perhaps matches TRBD2 (5 bases). This CDR3 has 12 amino acids. The V end lost 6 bases, the J end lost 7 bases, and 10 bases lay between the germline ends. CDR1 is MDHEN, CDR2 SYDVKM, per germline. The CDR3, as DNA: TGTGCCAGCAGCCTCACTAGGAATGAGCAGTTCTTC. Its protein is CASSLTRNEQFF. The entire variable domain, with the rest obtained from reference TRBV28 and TRBJ2-1, is as follows: DVKVTQSSRYLVKRTGEKVFLECVQDMDHENMFWYRQDPGLGLRLIYFSYDVKMKEKGDIPEGYSVSREKKERFSLILESASTNQTSMYLCASSLTRNEQFFGPGTRLTVL.

The gene calls are TRBV4-3 and TRBJ2-4; a possible D gene is TRBD2 (6 bases). Germline CDR1 is LGHNA and CDR2 is YSLEER. The CDR3 covers 16 residues. V was pared by 0 bases and J by 8 bases, with 17 bases between. CDR3: CASSQDAFAGTDIQYF. CDR3 DNA sequence: TGCGCCAGCAGCCAAGATGCGTTCGCGGGAACAGACATTCAGTACTTC.

The V and J genes are TRBV7-2 and TRBJ1-1, with D perhaps TRBD1 (6 bases). This CDR3 spans 17 amino acids. Trimming pared 4 bases from V and 1 base from J, leaving 19 bases between. Looked up from germline, CDR1 is SGHTA and CDR2 is FQGNSA. This chain's CDR3 is CASSSQPQGSRNTEAFF. The CDR3 nucleotides are TGTGCCAGCAGCTCTCAGCCTCAGGGGTCAAGGAACACTGAAGCTTTCTTT.

V gene TRBV15 combines with J gene TRBJ2-1; 8 bases map to TRBD1. CDR1 is LNHNV, CDR2 YYDKDF, per germline (reference sequence). V shed 1 base and J 3 bases; nucleotides not matched to a gene: 5. The CDR3 has 16 residues. CDR3 nucleotide sequence: TGTGCCACCAGCAGAGTCGGGACAGGTAACTACAATGAGCAGTTCTTC. Residues: CATSRVGTGNYNEQFF.

V gene TRBV19 combines with J gene TRBJ1-5; possibly TRBD1 for D (6 bases). Trimming shortened V by 7 bases and J by 2 bases, and 24 bases separated the two germline ends. The CDR3 loop spans 18 amino acids. Germline V gives CDR1 LNHDA, CDR2 SQIVND (reference sequence). CDR3 amino acids: CASIEGTGRGSGNQPQHF. CDR3 bases: TGTGCCAGTATAGAAGGAACAGGGAGGGGATCTGGCAATCAGCCCCAGCATTTT.

The V call is TRBV19, the J call TRBJ2-1; D is perhaps TRBD2 (5 bases). The CDR3 length is 13 residues. V lost 3 bases and J lost 9, with 12 bases in between. In germline, CDR1 is LNHDA, CDR2 SQIVND (reference sequence). This chain's CDR3 is CASSIGRLAEQFF. In DNA, the CDR3 is TGTGCCAGTAGTATCGGACGTCTAGCTGAGCAGTTCTTC.

The chain couples TRBV6-2 or TRBV6-3 to TRBJ1-5; a possible D gene is TRBD1 (5 bases). The CDR3 consists of 14 residues. Between the trimmed V and J ends, which lost 2 bases and 7 bases, there was a span of 12 bases. Germline V lookup: CDR1 MNHEY, CDR2 SVGEGT. CDR3 bases: TGTGCCAGCAGTTACGACAGAATCAGCCAGCCCCAGCATTTT. Residues: CASSYDRISQPQHF.

This chain links TRBV3-1 (or the pseudogene TRBV3-2) with TRBJ2-7; D perhaps matches TRBD2 (5 bases). Trimming shortened V by 1 base and J by 2 bases, and 6 bases separated the two germline ends. Germline CDR1 is LGHDT and CDR2 is YNNKEL (reference sequence). The CDR3 totals 13 residues. DNA for the CDR3: TGTGCCAGCAGCCAAGCCGGGGCCTACGAGCAGTACTTC. Its protein product is CASSQAGAYEQYF.

V usage is TRBV9 and J usage is TRBJ2-1; 8 bases agree with TRBD1. V was clipped by 0 bases and J by 3 bases; unmatched bases: 2. Germline V gene lookup returns CDR1 SGDLS and CDR2 YYNGEE. CDR3 length equals 15 residues. The CDR3, as DNA: TGTGCCAGCAGCGTAGAAGACAGGGGCTACAATGAGCAGTTCTTC. Encoded protein: CASSVEDRGYNEQFF.

This clone was picked up a small number of times. The rearrangement joins TRBV28 to TRBJ2-7; 10 bases are shared with TRBD2. In germline, CDR1 is MDHEN, CDR2 SYDVKM. This CDR3 has 15 residues. V lost 7 bases, J lost 4 bases, and 10 bases stayed unmatched. The CDR3 DNA follows: TGTGCCAGCAATAAGAAGCGGGAGGGCGGGTACGAGCAGTACTTC. This encodes CASNKKREGGYEQYF.

The gene calls are TRBV28 and TRBJ1-1; a possible D gene is TRBD1 (5 bases). The V end lost 5 bases, the J end lost 5 bases, and 9 bases lay between the germline ends. The CDR3 runs to 12 residues. Germline V gene lookup returns CDR1 MDHEN and CDR2 SYDVKM. CDR3 DNA sequence: TGTGCCAGCAGTGTCGGGGGGACTGAAGCTTTCTTT. Amino acid sequence: CASSVGGTEAFF. The complete variable domain, with remaining parts taken from reference TRBV28 and TRBJ1-1, reads DVKVTQSSRYLVKRTGEKVFLECVQDMDHENMFWYRQDPGLGLRLIYFSYDVKMKEKGDIPEGYSVSREKKERFSLILESASTNQTSMYLCASSVGGTEAFFGQGTRLTVV.

V usage is TRBV7-9 and J usage is TRBJ1-6; TRBD1 might be the D (6 bases). The V and J ends lost 5 bases and 3 bases respectively, with 8 bases between them. The CDR3 is 14 amino acids. The V gene's germline CDR1 is SEHNR and CDR2 FQNEAQ (reference sequence). The CDR3 loop is CASSQDSYNSPLHF. CDR3 sequence (DNA): TGTGCCAGCAGCCAGGACAGCTATAATTCACCCCTCCACTTT.

The genes are TRBV30 and TRBJ2-7; 8 nucleotides agree with TRBD1. Germline V gene data show CDR1 as GTSNPN and CDR2 as SVGIG (reference sequence). This CDR3 is built from 13 residues. Losses at the gene ends were 2 bases for V and 7 bases for J; bases not matched to a gene: 7. The CDR3 DNA sequence: TGTGCCTGGAGTAGGCAGGGGGCGGGTGAGCAGTACTTC. Its protein product is CAWSRQGAGEQYF.

The CDR3 nucleotides are TGTGCCAGCAAGGAGACAGGCTACGAGCAGTACTTC. Encoded protein: CASKETGYEQYF. The rearrangement uses TRBV12-3 or TRBV12-4 and TRBJ2-7, with D perhaps matching TRBD1 (6 bases). V shed 7 bases and J shed 3 bases, with 10 bases lying between them. This CDR3 is built from 12 residues.

V usage is TRBV10-2 and J usage is TRBJ2-7, with D maybe TRBD1 (5 bases). In germline, CDR1 is WSHSY, CDR2 SAAADI. V was cut by 3 bases and J by 5 bases, with 8 bases left in between. CDR3 length: 12 amino acids. The CDR3 bases are TGCGCCAGCAGTGATCAGGGTGACGAGCAGTACTTC. Encoded protein: CASSDQGDEQYF.

The chain links TRBV18 to TRBJ2-7, with D possibly matching TRBD1 (5 bases). CDR1 is KGHSH and CDR2 is LQKENI in the germline V gene. The CDR3 totals 14 residues. The ends were cut back, 6 bases at V and 0 bases at J, with 12 bases in the middle. The CDR3 sequence: CASSTDLSSYEQYF. The DNA for the CDR3 is TGTGCCAGCTCGACAGACCTTAGCTCCTACGAGCAGTACTTC.

The CDR3 DNA sequence: TGTGCCAGCAGTTTACTCGCGTCCTACGAGCAGTACTTC. Translated: CASSLLASYEQYF. The chain uses TRBV28 and TRBJ2-7; unclear D gene. Germline assignment: CDR1 MDHEN and CDR2 SYDVKM. The CDR3 runs to 13 residues. V lost 2 bases, J lost 1 base, and 6 bases lay in between.

This chain uses TRBV5-1 with TRBJ2-2; the D is unclear. V was clipped by 1 base and J by 0 bases, with 4 bases between them. Per the germline V gene, CDR1 is SGHRS and CDR2 is YFSETQ. This CDR3 contains 14 residues. As DNA, the CDR3 is TGCGCCAGCAGCTTGCCCTCGAACACCGGGGAGCTGTTTTTT. Translating gives CASSLPSNTGELFF.

The chain has TRBV9 and TRBJ2-1, with 8 bases aligning to TRBD2. The V gene end was trimmed by 3 bases and the J gene end by 4 bases; junction bases not matched to a gene: 6. Germline-derived CDR1 and CDR2 are SGDLS and YYNGEE. The CDR3 has 15 amino acids. The CDR3 nucleotides are TGTGCCAGCAGCGGTAGCGGGATGGGTTACAATGAGCAGTTCTTC. Translation: CASSGSGMGYNEQFF.

This rearrangement joins TRBV19 to TRBJ1-5, with D hard to call. CDR3 length: 16 amino acids. The germline V gene has CDR1 LNHDA and CDR2 SQIVND (reference sequence). V lost 5 bases to trimming and J lost 0 bases, with 14 bases between them. DNA for the CDR3: TGTGCCAGTAGTCCAACCACACGTTATAGCAATCAGCCCCAGCATTTT. Amino acid sequence: CASSPTTRYSNQPQHF.

This clone was seen once. The V call is TRBV19, the J call TRBJ1-2; D possibly corresponds to TRBD1 (6 bases). The CDR3 runs 13 residues. Germline CDR1 reads LNHDA; CDR2 reads SQIVND (reference sequence). The V end was cut by 9 bases, the J end by 7 bases, with 18 bases between. CDR3 protein: CASISGTLGGYTF. As DNA, the CDR3 is TGTGCCAGCATCTCCGGGACATTAGGTGGCTACACCTTC.

The chain joins TRBV19 to TRBJ2-5; D possibly corresponds to TRBD2 (6 bases). CDR3 size: 14 residues. From germline, CDR1 is LNHDA and CDR2 SQIVND (reference sequence). The V and J ends lost 5 bases and 5 bases respectively, with 15 bases between them. The chain's CDR3 is CASSSTGSRETQYF. The CDR3 bases are TGTGCCAGTAGTTCCACCGGGAGTCGGGAGACCCAGTACTTC. Supplemented by reference TRBV19 and TRBJ2-5, the full variable domain reads DGGITQSPKYLFRKEGQNVTLSCEQNLNHDAMYWYRQDPGQGLRLIYYSQIVNDFQKGDIAEGYSVSREKKESFPLTVTSAQKNPTAFYLCASSSTGSRETQYFGPGTRLLVL.

This chain uses TRBV28 with TRBJ2-7; 13 bases are shared with TRBD2. The germline V gene encodes CDR1 MDHEN and CDR2 SYDVKM. The CDR3 totals 15 residues. With V trimmed by 6 bases and J by 5 bases, 7 bases remained unmatched. CDR3 sequence (DNA): TGTGCCAGCAGGCCCGGGACTAGCGGGACAGACGAGCAGTACTTC. Its translation is CASRPGTSGTDEQYF.

The chain uses TRBV6-2 or TRBV6-3 and TRBJ2-7, with a tentative D call TRBD2 (5 bases). Germline CDR1 is MNHEY and CDR2 is SVGEGT. V lost 4 bases and J 0 bases, leaving 10 bases between the germline ends. The CDR3 runs to 14 residues. DNA for the CDR3: TGTGCCAGCAGTTCCCAGCGGATCTCCTACGAGCAGTACTTC. It specifies CASSSQRISYEQYF.

Worth noting for this clone: At one of its ends the junction is not consistent with the germline gene, which may arise from a read error. The chain recombines TRBV28 with TRBJ2-3, with unresolved D. Per the germline V gene, CDR1 is MDHEN and CDR2 is SYDVKM. CDR3 length: 11 amino acids. Here the CDR3 DNA reads TGTGCCAGCAGTTCCACAAATACGCAGTATTTT. Amino acids: CASSSTNTQYF.

This chain connects TRBV27 to TRBJ2-3; a possible D gene is TRBD1 (5 bases). The length of the CDR3 is 13 residues. Per the germline V gene, CDR1 is MNHEY and CDR2 is SMNVEV (reference sequence). V was cut by 3 bases and J by 1 base, with 5 bases left in between. CDR3 sequence (DNA): TGTGCCAGCAGTTTCAGGGGCACAGATACGCAGTATTTT. This encodes CASSFRGTDTQYF.